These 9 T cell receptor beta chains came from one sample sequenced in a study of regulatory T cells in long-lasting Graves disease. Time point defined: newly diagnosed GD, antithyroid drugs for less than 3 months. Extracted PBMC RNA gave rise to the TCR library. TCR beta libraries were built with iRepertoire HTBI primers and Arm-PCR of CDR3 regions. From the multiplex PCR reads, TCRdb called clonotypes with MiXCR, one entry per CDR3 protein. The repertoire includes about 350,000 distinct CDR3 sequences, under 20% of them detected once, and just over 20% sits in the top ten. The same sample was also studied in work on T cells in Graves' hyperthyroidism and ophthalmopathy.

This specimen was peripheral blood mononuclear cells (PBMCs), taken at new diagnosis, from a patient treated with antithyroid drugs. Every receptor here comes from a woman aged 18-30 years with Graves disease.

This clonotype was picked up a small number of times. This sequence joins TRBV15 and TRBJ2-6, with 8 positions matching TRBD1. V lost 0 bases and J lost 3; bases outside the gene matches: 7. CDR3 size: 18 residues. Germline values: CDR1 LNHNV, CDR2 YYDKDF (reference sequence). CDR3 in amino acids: CATSRDLTGAFGANVLTF. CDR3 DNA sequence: TGTGCCACCAGCAGAGATTTGACAGGGGCCTTTGGGGCCAACGTCCTGACTTTC. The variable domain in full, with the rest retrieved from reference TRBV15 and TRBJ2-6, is DAMVIQNPRYQVTQFGKPVTLSCSQTLNHNVMYWYQQKSSQAPKLLFHYYDKDFNNEADTPDNFQSRRPNTSFCFLDIRSPGLGDTAMYLCATSRDLTGAFGANVLTFGAGSRLTVL.

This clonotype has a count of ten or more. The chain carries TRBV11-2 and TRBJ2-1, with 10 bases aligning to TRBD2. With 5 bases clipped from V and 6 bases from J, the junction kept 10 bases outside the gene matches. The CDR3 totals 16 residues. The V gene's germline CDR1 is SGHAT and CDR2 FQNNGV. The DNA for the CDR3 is TGTGCCAGCAGCGCTACTAGCGGGATGGCGGGCAATGAGCAGTTCTTC. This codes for CASSATSGMAGNEQFF.

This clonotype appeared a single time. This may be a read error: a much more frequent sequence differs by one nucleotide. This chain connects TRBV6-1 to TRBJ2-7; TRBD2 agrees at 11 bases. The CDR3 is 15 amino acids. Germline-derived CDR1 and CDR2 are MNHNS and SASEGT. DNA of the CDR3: TGTGCCGGCAGTAAATCCGGGACTAGCGGCTACGAGCAGTACTTC. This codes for CAGSKSGTSGYEQYF.

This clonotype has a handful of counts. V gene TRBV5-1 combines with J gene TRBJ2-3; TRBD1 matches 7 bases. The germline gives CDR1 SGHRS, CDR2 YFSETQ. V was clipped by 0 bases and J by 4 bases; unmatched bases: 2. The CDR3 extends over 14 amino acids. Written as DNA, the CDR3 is TGCGCCAGCAGCTTGGGGGGGACAGCAGATACGCAGTATTTT. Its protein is CASSLGGTADTQYF.

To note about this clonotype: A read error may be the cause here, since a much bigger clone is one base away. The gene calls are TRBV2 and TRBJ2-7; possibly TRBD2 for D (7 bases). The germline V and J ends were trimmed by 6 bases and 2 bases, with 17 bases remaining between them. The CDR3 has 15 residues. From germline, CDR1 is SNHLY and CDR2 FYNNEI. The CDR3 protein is CASSARVGGPYEQYF. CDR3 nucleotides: TGTGCCAGCAGCGCCCGGGTGGGGGGGCCCTACGAGCAGTACTTC.

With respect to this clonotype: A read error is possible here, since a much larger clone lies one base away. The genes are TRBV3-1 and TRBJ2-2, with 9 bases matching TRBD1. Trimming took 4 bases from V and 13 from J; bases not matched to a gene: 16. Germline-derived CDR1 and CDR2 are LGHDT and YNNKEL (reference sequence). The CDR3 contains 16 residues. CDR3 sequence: CASSRGTGTNTEALFF. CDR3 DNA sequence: TGTGCCAGCAGCCGAGGGACAGGGACGAACACCGAGGCGCTGTTTTTT.

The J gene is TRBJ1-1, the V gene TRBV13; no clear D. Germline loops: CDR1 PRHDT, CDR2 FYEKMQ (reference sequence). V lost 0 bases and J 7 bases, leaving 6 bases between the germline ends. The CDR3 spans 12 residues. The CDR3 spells CASSLGQIEAFF. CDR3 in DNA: TGTGCCAGCAGCTTAGGGCAGATTGAAGCTTTCTTT.

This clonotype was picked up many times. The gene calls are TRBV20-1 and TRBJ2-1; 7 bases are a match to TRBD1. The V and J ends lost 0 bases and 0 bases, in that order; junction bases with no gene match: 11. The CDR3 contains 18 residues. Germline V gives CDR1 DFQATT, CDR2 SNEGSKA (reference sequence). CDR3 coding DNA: TGCAGTGCTAGAGATCTCCAGGGGGTTCATATCTCCTACAATGAGCAGTTCTTC. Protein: CSARDLQGVHISYNEQFF.

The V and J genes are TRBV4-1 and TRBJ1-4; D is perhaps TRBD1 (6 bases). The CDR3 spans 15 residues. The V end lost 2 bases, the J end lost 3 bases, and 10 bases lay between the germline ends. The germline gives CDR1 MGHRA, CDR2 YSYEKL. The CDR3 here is CASSQYRAANEKLFF. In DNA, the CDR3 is TGCGCCAGCAGCCAATACAGGGCGGCTAATGAAAAACTGTTTTTT.